The entry below gives a single T cell receptor (beta chain) sequence along with its context. Its antigen remains unknown. The data derive from a study of CD8+ T cells in alopecia areata. Study details: Administration of oral tofacitinib to treated patients was at 5 to 10 mg twice daily.

Overall study results and limits: The study found TCR sharing across patients less clear than in mice, possibly for HLA reasons.

Extraction of RNA preceded its reverse transcription into cDNA, which served as the sequencing template. Clones were read by immunoSEQ multiplex PCR, and TCRdb kept only the in-frame ones, dropping some. The profile shows some 180,000 clones, roughly 59% of them singletons. The material was CD4+ T cells sorted from blood, obtained at week 0. This clonotype was sampled from a human donor with alopecia areata.

The CDR3 DNA is TGTGCCAGCAGTTACCAAAGACAGGGTGCCGAGCAGTACTTC. This gives the protein CASSYQRQGAEQYF. J is TRBJ2-7 and V is TRBV6-5; TRBD1 agrees at 7 bases. V was clipped by 2 bases and J by 6 bases; unmatched bases: 7. CDR3 length: 14 amino acids. Looked up from germline, CDR1 is MNHEY and CDR2 is SVGAGI.